This TCR beta chain was observed in a study of PD-L1 blockade in urothelial cancer. On the study more broadly: Median blood clonality was roughly 0.088, with some 89,000 unique TCRs.

The time point here: peripheral blood 6 weeks after treatment start. All patients carried locally advanced or metastatic urothelial carcinoma. Generated by immunoSEQ multiplex PCR, the TCRdb table keeps only in-frame clones and is missing some. The sample records 40,000 to 60,000 clones, about four fifths being singletons. CDR3 length equals 14 residues. Per the germline V gene, CDR1 is SGHRS and CDR2 is YFSETQ. The V segment lost 6 bases and the J segment 11 bases; nucleotides outside the gene matches: 16. This receptor was obtained from a man between 65 and 80 years old with urothelial cancer. The rearrangement links TRBV5-1 to TRBJ2-5; 7 bases are a match to TRBD1. Here the sequenced sample was PBMCs, taken around atezolizumab (anti-PD-L1) treatment. The CDR3 DNA is TGCGCCAGCAAATCGGCCAGGGGGTTGCGAGAGCAGTACTTC. It specifies CASKSARGLREQYF.